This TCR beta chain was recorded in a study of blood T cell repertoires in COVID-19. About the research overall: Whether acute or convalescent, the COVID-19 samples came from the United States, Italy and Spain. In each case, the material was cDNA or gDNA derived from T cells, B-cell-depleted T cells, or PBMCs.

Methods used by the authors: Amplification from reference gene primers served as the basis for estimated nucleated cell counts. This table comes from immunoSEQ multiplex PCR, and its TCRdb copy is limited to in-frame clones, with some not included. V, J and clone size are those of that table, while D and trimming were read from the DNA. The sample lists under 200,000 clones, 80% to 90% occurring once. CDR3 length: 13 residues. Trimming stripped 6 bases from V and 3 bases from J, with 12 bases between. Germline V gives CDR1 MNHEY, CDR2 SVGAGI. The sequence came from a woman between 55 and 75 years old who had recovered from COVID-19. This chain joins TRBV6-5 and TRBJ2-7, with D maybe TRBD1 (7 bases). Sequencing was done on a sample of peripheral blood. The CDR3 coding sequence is TGTGCCAGCAGCAACAGGGGAGGCTACGAGCAGTACTTC. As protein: CASSNRGGYEQYF.